One and the same sample provided the 26 T cell receptor beta chains below, sequenced in a study of OX40 agonist ivuxolimab in advanced cancers. The data were produced by immunoSEQ multiplex PCR, yet TCRdb's version contains in-frame clones alone and is incomplete. The repertoire includes about 64,000 clones, roughly nine tenths of them detected once, and under 0.85% sits in the top ten. The specimen comprised CD4+ or CD8+ T cells sorted from blood, sampled in a trial of the OX40 agonist ivuxolimab. The receptors originated from an adult with an advanced solid tumor such as melanoma, head and neck, liver or kidney cancer.

This clone was counted once. V gene TRBV18 combines with J gene TRBJ2-7; possibly TRBD2 for D (6 bases). Germline V gene data show CDR1 as KGHSH and CDR2 as LQKENI. The CDR3 runs 14 residues. V was clipped by 4 bases and J by 1 base, with 11 bases between them. The CDR3 is CASSRRDDSYEQYF. The CDR3 DNA follows: TGTGCCAGCTCACGGAGGGACGATTCCTACGAGCAGTACTTC.

The rearrangement joins TRBV2 to TRBJ1-2; D might be TRBD1 (6 bases). Germline V gives CDR1 SNHLY, CDR2 FYNNEI. The CDR3 covers 14 residues. V was shortened by 4 bases and J by 8 bases, with 17 bases between the two germline ends. The CDR3 protein is CASSGPLTGSGYTF. The DNA for the CDR3 is TGTGCCAGCAGTGGGCCGCTCACAGGGTCCGGCTACACCTTC.

The chain uses TRBV30 and TRBJ2-5; TRBD2 agrees at 13 bases. CDR1 GTSNPN and CDR2 SVGIG come from the germline V gene (reference sequence). CDR3 length: 16 amino acids. V lost 3 bases and J lost 3; bases outside the gene matches: 7. This chain's CDR3 is CAWRYTGTSGKETQYF. CDR3 bases: TGTGCCTGGAGGTACACCGGGACTAGCGGGAAAGAGACCCAGTACTTC. Full variable domain (rest looked up from reference TRBV30 and TRBJ2-5): SQTIHQWPATLVQPVGSPLSLECTVEGTSNPNLYWYRQAAGRGLQLLFYSVGIGQISSEVPQNLSASRPQDRQFILSSKKLLLSDSGFYLCAWRYTGTSGKETQYFGPGTRLLVL.

The CDR3 is CASSYGLEGQETQYF. CDR3 nucleotides: TGTGCCAGCAGCTACGGACTAGAAGGACAAGAGACCCAGTACTTC. The genes are TRBV9 and TRBJ2-5; 7 positions agree with TRBD2. The CDR3 contains 15 residues. V lost 4 bases, J lost 2 bases, and 8 bases stayed unmatched. CDR1 is SGDLS and CDR2 is YYNGEE in the germline V gene.

This chain links TRBV5-4 with TRBJ2-5; D remains unclear. CDR3 length equals 16 residues. Trimming pared 3 bases from V and 4 bases from J, leaving 19 bases between. Per the germline V gene, CDR1 is SGHNT and CDR2 is YYREEE (reference sequence). CDR3 loop: CASSSPAQMGRETQYF. The CDR3 region has the DNA TGTGCCAGCAGCTCACCGGCCCAAATGGGAAGAGAGACCCAGTACTTC.

The V gene is TRBV6-5, the J gene TRBJ2-7; D uncertain. CDR1 and CDR2 (germline): MNHEY, SVGAGI. Deletions cut 8 bases from V and 2 bases from J, with 4 bases between. The CDR3 is 10 amino acids. CDR3 in amino acids: CASGAYEQYF. CDR3 coding DNA: TGTGCCAGCGGGGCCTACGAGCAGTACTTC.

The chain couples TRBV18 to TRBJ2-7; no reliable D call. This CDR3 has 12 amino acids. With 5 bases removed from V and 2 bases from J, the gap between germline ends came to 7 bases. Germline CDR1 and CDR2: KGHSH and LQKENI. This CDR3 is CASSASTYEQYF. The CDR3, as DNA: TGTGCCAGCTCAGCCAGTACCTACGAGCAGTACTTC.

The chain has TRBV6-5 and TRBJ2-7; 8 nucleotides line up with TRBD1. The ends lost 2 bases at V and 4 bases at J; junction bases unmatched: 1. Germline V CDR1 and CDR2: MNHEY, SVGAGI. CDR3 length equals 13 residues. The DNA for the CDR3 is TGTGCCAGCAGTTACCGACAGGGGTACGAGCAGTACTTC. It is translated as CASSYRQGYEQYF.

This clone appeared a few times. The chain joins TRBV19 to TRBJ2-7; 11 bases are a match to TRBD1. After removal of 8 bases from V and 3 bases from J, the junction contained 9 bases not matched to a gene. Germline values: CDR1 LNHDA, CDR2 SQIVND (reference sequence). The CDR3 has 15 residues. CDR3 amino acids: CASQSGTGGFYEQYF. CDR3 DNA: TGTGCCAGTCAGTCGGGGACAGGGGGATTCTACGAGCAGTACTTC.

The rearrangement links TRBV6-6 to TRBJ2-3, with D perhaps assigned TRBD1 or TRBD2 (6 bases each). V lost 5 bases and J lost 0, with 15 bases in between. The CDR3 sequence is 16 residues long. The V gene's germline CDR1 is MNHNY and CDR2 SVGAGI (reference sequence). As DNA, the CDR3 is TGTGCCAGCAGTCATCCCCCGGGGGCTAGCACAGATACGCAGTATTTT. It yields the protein CASSHPPGASTDTQYF.

The CDR3 region has the DNA TGTGCCAGCAGCCGGACTATCTACGAGCAGTACTTC. Its translation: CASSRTIYEQYF. The chain recombines TRBV7-9 with TRBJ2-7; a possible D gene is TRBD2 (6 bases). This CDR3 is built from 12 residues. Deletions cut 5 bases from V and 3 bases from J, with 8 bases between. Germline V CDR1 and CDR2: SEHNR, FQNEAQ (reference sequence).

The J gene is TRBJ1-5, the V gene TRBV7-2, with a tentative D call TRBD1 (6 bases). Germline CDR1 SGHTA, CDR2 FQGNSA. This CDR3 has 14 amino acids. Trimming pared 5 bases from V and 2 bases from J, leaving 10 bases between. The CDR3 bases are TGTGCCAGCAGCCGAAACAGGGGCAATCAGCCCCAGCATTTT. Translating it yields CASSRNRGNQPQHF.

The chain employs TRBV5-1 and TRBJ2-7; 11 bases agree with TRBD1. Germline CDR1 and CDR2: SGHRS and YFSETQ. The J segment lost 4 bases and the V segment lost 5 bases, leaving 11 bases of the junction unmatched. The CDR3 runs 16 residues. The CDR3 coding sequence is TGCGCCAGCAGGGACACCGGGACAGGGGGATTTTACGAGCAGTACTTC. It yields the protein CASRDTGTGGFYEQYF.

The chain joins TRBV10-3 to TRBJ2-1, with D uncertain. Germline V gives CDR1 ENHRY, CDR2 SYGVKD. The germline V and J ends were trimmed by 8 bases and 0 bases, with 11 bases remaining between them. The CDR3 is made up of 14 amino acids. CDR3 amino acids: CAIRYASSYNEQFF. CDR3 DNA sequence: TGTGCCATCCGATACGCCAGCTCCTACAATGAGCAGTTCTTC.

The chain recombines TRBV6-1 with TRBJ1-1, with 7 positions matching TRBD1. The CDR3 covers 14 residues. Germline-derived CDR1 and CDR2 are MNHNS and SASEGT. The ends lost 2 bases at V and 5 bases at J; junction bases unmatched: 5. For the CDR3, the DNA is TGTGCCAGCAGTGAAACCCGACAGGGAACTGAAGCTTTCTTT. It encodes CASSETRQGTEAFF.

V and J are TRBV2 and TRBJ1-5, with no clear D. V was clipped by 6 bases and J by 4 bases, with 13 bases between them. Germline V CDR1 and CDR2: SNHLY, FYNNEI. This CDR3 region has 14 residues. CDR3 sequence: CASSPDGENQPQHF. DNA of the CDR3: TGTGCCAGCAGCCCGGACGGAGAAAATCAGCCCCAGCATTTT.

By share of the sample, this clone is medium-sized. The gene calls are TRBV4-2 and TRBJ2-2; the D gene could be TRBD1 or TRBD2 (6 bases each). V dropped 6 bases and J dropped 6 bases, with 17 bases sitting between them. Germline lookup yields CDR1 LGHNA and CDR2 YNFKEQ. The CDR3 length is 15 residues. CDR3 DNA sequence: TGTGCCAGCAGTCTCGGGGGCTCTAATGCCGGGGAGCTGTTTTTT. It translates to CASSLGGSNAGELFF.

The count of this clone is one. This sample includes further DNA sequences coding for the same CDR3. The rearrangement uses TRBV29-1 and TRBJ2-3, with D unclear. V was pared by 4 bases and J by 0 bases, with 8 bases between. CDR1 and CDR2 from the germline V gene are SQVTM and ANQGSEA. The CDR3 sequence is 13 residues long. The CDR3 DNA follows: TGCAGCGTTGTTGGTGGGAGCACAGATACGCAGTATTTT. Translating it yields CSVVGGSTDTQYF.

The chain recombines TRBV5-4 with TRBJ2-5, with 8 bases fitting TRBD1. The CDR3 is 15 amino acids. With V trimmed by 3 bases and J by 5 bases, 9 bases remained unmatched. CDR1 is SGHNT and CDR2 is YYREEE in the germline V gene (reference sequence). The DNA for the CDR3 is TGTGCCAGCAGCTCCACGGACAGGGCCGCCGAGACCCAGTACTTC. This translates into CASSSTDRAAETQYF.

The chain recombines TRBV19 with TRBJ1-3; D gene unclear. The germline V gene encodes CDR1 LNHDA and CDR2 SQIVND (reference sequence). Trimming took 3 bases from V and 0 from J, leaving 9 bases between them. The CDR3 has 15 amino acids. The chain's CDR3 is CASSMDRSSGNTIYF. The CDR3 DNA follows: TGTGCCAGTAGTATGGACCGGAGCTCTGGAAACACCATATATTTT. The entire variable domain, with the rest obtained from reference TRBV19 and TRBJ1-3, is as follows: DGGITQSPKYLFRKEGQNVTLSCEQNLNHDAMYWYRQDPGQGLRLIYYSQIVNDFQKGDIAEGYSVSREKKESFPLTVTSAQKNPTAFYLCASSMDRSSGNTIYFGEGSWLTVV.

The J gene is TRBJ1-5, the V gene TRBV19; TRBD1 is a possible D gene (5 bases). Germline values: CDR1 LNHDA, CDR2 SQIVND (reference sequence). Trimming took 3 bases from V and 8 from J, leaving 14 bases between them. The CDR3 has 14 amino acids. The CDR3 region is CASSITGSSEPQHF. DNA for the CDR3: TGTGCCAGTAGTATTACAGGCTCGAGCGAGCCCCAGCATTTT.

This rearrangement joins TRBV7-2 to TRBJ2-4, with TRBD1 matching over 9 bases. In germline, CDR1 is SGHTA, CDR2 FQGNSA. J lost 0 bases, V lost 5 bases, and 14 bases had no gene match. The CDR3 length is 19 residues. The CDR3: CASSRNPGQGILAKNIQYF. The CDR3 DNA is TGTGCCAGCAGCCGCAACCCGGGACAGGGAATTCTAGCCAAAAACATTCAGTACTTC. Full variable domain (missing parts from reference TRBV7-2 and TRBJ2-4): GAGVSQSPSNKVTEKGKDVELRCDPISGHTALYWYRQSLGQGLEFLIYFQGNSAPDKSGLPSDRFSAERTGGSVSTLTIQRTQQEDSAVYLCASSRNPGQGILAKNIQYFGAGTRLSVL.

This clone was counted once. The gene calls are TRBV18 and TRBJ2-1, with 11 bases that match TRBD1. The CDR3 is made up of 17 amino acids. V shed 3 bases, J shed 7 bases, and the junction held 11 bases outside the gene matches. Germline V gives CDR1 KGHSH, CDR2 LQKENI. The CDR3 loop reads CASSPSLGDRGRNEQFF. The DNA for the CDR3 is TGTGCCAGCTCACCCTCGCTGGGGGACAGGGGGAGAAATGAGCAGTTCTTC.

The chain has TRBV2 and TRBJ1-1; D unresolved. The CDR3 is 12 residues long. Trimming stripped 7 bases from V and 1 base from J, with 7 bases between. Germline V gene data show CDR1 as SNHLY and CDR2 as FYNNEI. The CDR3 DNA follows: TGTGCCAGCACCGGCAGGAACACTGAAGCTTTCTTT. It yields the protein CASTGRNTEAFF. The variable domain in full, completed from reference TRBV2 and TRBJ1-1, reads EPEVTQTPSHQVTQMGQEVILRCVPISNHLYFYWYRQILGQKVEFLVSFYNNEISEKSEIFDDQFSVERPDGSNFTLKIRSTKLEDSAMYFCASTGRNTEAFFGQGTRLTVV.

The V and J genes are TRBV5-8 and TRBJ1-5; the D gene is possibly TRBD1 (6 bases). The V end lost 4 bases, the J end lost 2 bases, and 13 bases lay between the germline ends. The CDR3 sequence is 15 residues long. CDR1 and CDR2 from the germline V gene are SGHTS and YDEGEE. DNA of the CDR3: TGTGCCAGCAGCACCGGACAGAACCGCAATCAGCCCCAGCATTTT. This encodes CASSTGQNRNQPQHF.

The chain uses TRBV19 and TRBJ2-1, with a tentative D call TRBD2 (5 bases). Per the germline V gene, CDR1 is LNHDA and CDR2 is SQIVND (reference sequence). The V gene lost 7 bases and the J gene lost 2 bases, with 21 bases spanning the gap. This CDR3 contains 17 residues. In nucleotides, the CDR3 is TGTGCCAGTACCCCCCCGGTGGGCCGGGGTACCTACAATGAGCAGTTCTTC. It specifies CASTPPVGRGTYNEQFF.